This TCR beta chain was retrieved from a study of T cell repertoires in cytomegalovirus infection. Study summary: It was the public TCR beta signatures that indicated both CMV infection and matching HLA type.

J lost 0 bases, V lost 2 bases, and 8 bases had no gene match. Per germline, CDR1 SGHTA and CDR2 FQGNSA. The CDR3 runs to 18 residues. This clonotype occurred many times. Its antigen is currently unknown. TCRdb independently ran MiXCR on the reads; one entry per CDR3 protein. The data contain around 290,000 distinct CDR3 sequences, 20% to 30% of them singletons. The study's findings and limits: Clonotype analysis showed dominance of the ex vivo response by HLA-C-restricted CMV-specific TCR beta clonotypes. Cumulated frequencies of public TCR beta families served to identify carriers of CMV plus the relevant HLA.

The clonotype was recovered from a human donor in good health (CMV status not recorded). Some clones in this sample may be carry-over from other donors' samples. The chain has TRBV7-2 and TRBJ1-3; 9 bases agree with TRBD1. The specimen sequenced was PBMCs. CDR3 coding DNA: TGTGCCAGCAGCTTAACCGGACAGGGGCTTGGCTCTGGAAACACCATATATTTT. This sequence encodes CASSLTGQGLGSGNTIYF. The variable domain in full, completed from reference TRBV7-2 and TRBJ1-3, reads GAGVSQSPSNKVTEKGKDVELRCDPISGHTALYWYRQSLGQGLEFLIYFQGNSAPDKSGLPSDRFSAERTGGSVSTLTIQRTQQEDSAVYLCASSLTGQGLGSGNTIYFGEGSWLTVV.